This T cell receptor beta chain emerged from a study of T-cell memory formation after mild COVID-19. A few counts support this clonotype. Its target is not known. Overall study results and limits: CM and EM subsets held most contracting CD4+ clones; EMRA held CD8+ ones. That cross-reactive memory joined was suggested by some responding clones appearing in pre-infection memory. Among clones contracting day 15 to 85, CD4/CD8 was balanced, whereas later expanders leaned CD4+.

Germline loops: CDR1 MDHEN, CDR2 SYDVKM. The CDR3 loop spans 15 amino acids. V shed 5 bases, J shed 1 base, and the junction held 7 bases outside the gene matches. From the 5' RACE reads, TCRdb called clonotypes with MiXCR, one entry per CDR3 protein. The table shows about 290,000 distinct CDR3 sequences, with approximately 19% occurring only once. V gene TRBV28 combines with J gene TRBJ2-5, with 7 nucleotides matching TRBD1. Sequenced sample: PBMCs or a T cell subset sorted from them (not recorded which). The sequence was collected from a man younger than 35 who had mild COVID-19 (a few samples of this study predate the infection). Cell type and time point are not known. CDR3: CASSPTTGIQETQYF. The CDR3 nucleotides are TGTGCCAGCAGTCCGACGACAGGGATCCAAGAGACCCAGTACTTC.